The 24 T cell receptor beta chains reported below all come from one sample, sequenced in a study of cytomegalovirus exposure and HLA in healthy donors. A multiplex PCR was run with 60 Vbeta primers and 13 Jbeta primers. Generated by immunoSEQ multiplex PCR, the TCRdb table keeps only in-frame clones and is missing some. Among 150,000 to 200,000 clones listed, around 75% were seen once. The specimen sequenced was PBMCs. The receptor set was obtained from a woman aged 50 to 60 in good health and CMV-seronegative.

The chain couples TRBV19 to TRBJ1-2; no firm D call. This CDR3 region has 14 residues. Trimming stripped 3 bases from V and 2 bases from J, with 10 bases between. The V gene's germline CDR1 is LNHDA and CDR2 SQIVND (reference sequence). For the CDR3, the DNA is TGTGCCAGTAGTATGATTCCAGTAAACTATGGCTACACCTTC. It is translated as CASSMIPVNYGYTF.

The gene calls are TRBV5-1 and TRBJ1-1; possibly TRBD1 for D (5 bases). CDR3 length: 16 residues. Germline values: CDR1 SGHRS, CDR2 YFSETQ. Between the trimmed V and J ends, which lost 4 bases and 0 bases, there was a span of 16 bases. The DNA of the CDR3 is TGCGCCAGCAGCCCTGGACACCGAAACCTGAACACTGAAGCTTTCTTT. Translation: CASSPGHRNLNTEAFF.

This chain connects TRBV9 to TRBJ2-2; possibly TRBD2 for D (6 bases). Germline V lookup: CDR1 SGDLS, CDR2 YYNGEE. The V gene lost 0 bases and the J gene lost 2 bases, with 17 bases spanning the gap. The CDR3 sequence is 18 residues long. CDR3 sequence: CASSVAKGTDHNTGELFF. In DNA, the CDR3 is TGTGCCAGCAGCGTAGCTAAAGGGACTGATCATAACACCGGGGAGCTGTTTTTT.

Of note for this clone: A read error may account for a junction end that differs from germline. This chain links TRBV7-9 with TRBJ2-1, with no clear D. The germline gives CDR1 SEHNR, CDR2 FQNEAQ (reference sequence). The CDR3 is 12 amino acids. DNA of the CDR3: TGTTCCAGCAGCCCCGACTTCCCAAAGCAGTTCTTC. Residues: CSSSPDFPKQFF.

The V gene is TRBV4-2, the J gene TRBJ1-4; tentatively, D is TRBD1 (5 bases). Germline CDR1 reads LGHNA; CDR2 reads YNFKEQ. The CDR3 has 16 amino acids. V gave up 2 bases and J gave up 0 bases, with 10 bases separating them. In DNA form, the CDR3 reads TGTGCCAGCAGCCAATGGGGGGGAGCAACTAATGAAAAACTGTTTTTT. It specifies CASSQWGGATNEKLFF.

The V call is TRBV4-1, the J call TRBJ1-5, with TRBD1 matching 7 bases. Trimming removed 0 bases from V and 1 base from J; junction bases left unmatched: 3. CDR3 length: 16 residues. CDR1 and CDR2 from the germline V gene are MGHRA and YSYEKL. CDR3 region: CASSQEGGRSNQPQHF. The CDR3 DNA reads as TGCGCCAGCAGCCAAGAAGGGGGCCGGAGCAATCAGCCCCAGCATTTT.

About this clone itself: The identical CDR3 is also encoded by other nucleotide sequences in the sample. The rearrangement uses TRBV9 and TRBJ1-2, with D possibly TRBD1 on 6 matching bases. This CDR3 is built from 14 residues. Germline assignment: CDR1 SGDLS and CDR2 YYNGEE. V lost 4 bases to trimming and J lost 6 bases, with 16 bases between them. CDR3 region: CASSPRRDTHGYTF. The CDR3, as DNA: TGTGCCAGCAGCCCACGAAGGGACACACATGGCTACACCTTC.

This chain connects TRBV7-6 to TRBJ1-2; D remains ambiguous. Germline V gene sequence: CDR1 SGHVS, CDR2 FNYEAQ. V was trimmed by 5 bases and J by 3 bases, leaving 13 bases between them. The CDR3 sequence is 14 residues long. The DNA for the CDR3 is TGTGCCAGCAGCCCTATTCTCGGGGACTATGGCTACACCTTC. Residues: CASSPILGDYGYTF.

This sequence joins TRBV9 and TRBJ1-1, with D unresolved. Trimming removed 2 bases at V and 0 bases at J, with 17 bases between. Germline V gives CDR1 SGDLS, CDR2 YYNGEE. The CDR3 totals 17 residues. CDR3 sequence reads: CASSVGPVTGMNTEAFF. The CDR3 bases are TGTGCCAGCAGCGTGGGTCCCGTTACCGGGATGAACACTGAAGCTTTCTTT.

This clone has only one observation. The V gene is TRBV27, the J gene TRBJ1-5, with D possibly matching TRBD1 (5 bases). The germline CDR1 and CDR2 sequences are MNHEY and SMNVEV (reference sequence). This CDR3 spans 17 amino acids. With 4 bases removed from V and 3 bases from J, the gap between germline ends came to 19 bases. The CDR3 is CASSSGWSKSSNQPQHF. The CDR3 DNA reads TGTGCCAGCAGTTCAGGGTGGAGTAAGTCATCCAATCAGCCCCAGCATTTT.

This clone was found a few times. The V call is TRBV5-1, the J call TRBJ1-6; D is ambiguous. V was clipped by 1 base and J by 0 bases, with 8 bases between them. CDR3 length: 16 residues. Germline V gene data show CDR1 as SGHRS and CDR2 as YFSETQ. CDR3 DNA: TGCGCCAGCAGCTTGAAGGCGGGCTCCTATAATTCACCCCTCCACTTT. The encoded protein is CASSLKAGSYNSPLHF.

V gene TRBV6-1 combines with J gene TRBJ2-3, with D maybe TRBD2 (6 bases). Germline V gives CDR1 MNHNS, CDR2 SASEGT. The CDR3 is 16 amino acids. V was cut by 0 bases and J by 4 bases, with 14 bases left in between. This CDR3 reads CASSEARGAGADTQYF. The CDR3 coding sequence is TGTGCCAGCAGTGAAGCTAGGGGAGCGGGCGCAGATACGCAGTATTTT.

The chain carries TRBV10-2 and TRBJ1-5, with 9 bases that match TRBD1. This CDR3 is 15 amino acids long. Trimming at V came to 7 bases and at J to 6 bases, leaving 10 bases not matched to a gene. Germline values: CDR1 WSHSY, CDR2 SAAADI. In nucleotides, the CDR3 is TGCGCCAGCACCCCGACAGGGGGAACGGGTCAGCCCCAGCATTTT. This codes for CASTPTGGTGQPQHF.

The CDR3 DNA reads TGTGCCAGCAACAGGAGGGTCCTAGCGGGAGGTGAGCAGTTCTTC. It yields the protein CASNRRVLAGGEQFF. The genes are TRBV2 and TRBJ2-1; TRBD2 matches at 11 bases. The V segment lost 7 bases and the J segment 9 bases; nucleotides outside the gene matches: 11. This CDR3 contains 15 residues. Germline values: CDR1 SNHLY, CDR2 FYNNEI.

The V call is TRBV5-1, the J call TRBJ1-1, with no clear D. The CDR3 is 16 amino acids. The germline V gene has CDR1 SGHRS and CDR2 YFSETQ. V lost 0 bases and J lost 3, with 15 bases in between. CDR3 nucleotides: TGCGCCAGCAGCTTGGAGGGCGCGGGTTGGGACACTGAAGCTTTCTTT. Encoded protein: CASSLEGAGWDTEAFF.

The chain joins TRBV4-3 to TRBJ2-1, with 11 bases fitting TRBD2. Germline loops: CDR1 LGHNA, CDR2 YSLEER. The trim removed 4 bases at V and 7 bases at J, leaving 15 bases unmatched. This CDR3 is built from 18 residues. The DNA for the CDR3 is TGCGCCAGCAGCCCATCACAGCTACTAGCGGGAGAGGGAAATGAGCAGTTCTTC. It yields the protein CASSPSQLLAGEGNEQFF.

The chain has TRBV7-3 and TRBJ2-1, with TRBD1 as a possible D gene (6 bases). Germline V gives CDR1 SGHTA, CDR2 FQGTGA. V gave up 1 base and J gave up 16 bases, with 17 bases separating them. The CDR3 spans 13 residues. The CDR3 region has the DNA TGTGCCAGCAGCTTAAGAGGGGGTCGGGAAAGATTCTTC. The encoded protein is CASSLRGGRERFF.

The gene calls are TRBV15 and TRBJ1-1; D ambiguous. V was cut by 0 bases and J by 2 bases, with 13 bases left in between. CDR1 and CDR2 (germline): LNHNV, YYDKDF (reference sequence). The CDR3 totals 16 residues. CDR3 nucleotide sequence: TGTGCCACCAGCAGAGATTTCGCGTACCAAAACACTGAAGCTTTCTTT. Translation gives CATSRDFAYQNTEAFF. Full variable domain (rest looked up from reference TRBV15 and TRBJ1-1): DAMVIQNPRYQVTQFGKPVTLSCSQTLNHNVMYWYQQKSSQAPKLLFHYYDKDFNNEADTPDNFQSRRPNTSFCFLDIRSPGLGDTAMYLCATSRDFAYQNTEAFFGQGTRLTVV.

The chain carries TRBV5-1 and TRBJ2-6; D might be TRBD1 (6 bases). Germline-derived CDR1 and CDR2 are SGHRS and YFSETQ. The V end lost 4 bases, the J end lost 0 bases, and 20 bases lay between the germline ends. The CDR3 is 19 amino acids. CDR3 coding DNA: TGCGCCAGCAGCCCCCCCGCCGGGACATTATTCTCTGGGGCCAACGTCCTGACTTTC. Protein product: CASSPPAGTLFSGANVLTF.

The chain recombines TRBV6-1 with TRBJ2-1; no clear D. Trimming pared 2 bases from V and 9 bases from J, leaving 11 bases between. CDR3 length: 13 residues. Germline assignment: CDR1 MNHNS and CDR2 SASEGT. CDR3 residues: CASSEISGFEQFF. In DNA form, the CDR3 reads TGTGCCAGCAGTGAAATTTCAGGCTTTGAGCAGTTCTTC.

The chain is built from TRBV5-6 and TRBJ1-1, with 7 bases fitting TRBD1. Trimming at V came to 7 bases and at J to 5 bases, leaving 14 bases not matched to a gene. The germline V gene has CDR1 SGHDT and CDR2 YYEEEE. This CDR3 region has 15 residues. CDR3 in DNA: TGTGCCAGCTTTCGTCAGGAGGGGGCGCATACTGAAGCTTTCTTT. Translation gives CASFRQEGAHTEAFF.

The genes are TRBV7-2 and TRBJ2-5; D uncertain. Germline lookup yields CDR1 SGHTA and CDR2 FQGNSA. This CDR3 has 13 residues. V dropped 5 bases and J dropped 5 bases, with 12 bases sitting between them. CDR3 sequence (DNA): TGTGCCAGCAGCCCGACGTACGGGGAGACCCAGTACTTC. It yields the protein CASSPTYGETQYF.

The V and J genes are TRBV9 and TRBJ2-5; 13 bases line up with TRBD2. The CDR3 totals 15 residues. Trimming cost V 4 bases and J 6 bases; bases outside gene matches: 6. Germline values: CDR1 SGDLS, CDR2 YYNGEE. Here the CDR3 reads CASSLGLAGEKTQYF. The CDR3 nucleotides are TGTGCCAGCAGCCTTGGACTAGCGGGGGAAAAGACCCAGTACTTC. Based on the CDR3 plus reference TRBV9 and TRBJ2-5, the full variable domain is DSGVTQTPKHLITATGQRVTLRCSPRSGDLSVYWYQQSLDQGLQFLIQYYNGEERAKGNILERFSAQQFPDLHSELNLSSLELGDSALYFCASSLGLAGEKTQYFGPGTRLLVL.

The CDR3 bases are TGTGCCAGCTCACCCGGGACAGGGTTTAGAGAGAACACTGAAGCTTTCTTT. Amino acid sequence: CASSPGTGFRENTEAFF. The J gene is TRBJ1-1, the V gene TRBV18, with 9 bases lining up with TRBD1. The CDR3 covers 17 residues. V was pared by 3 bases and J by 1 base, with 9 bases of the junction left unmatched. In germline, CDR1 is KGHSH, CDR2 LQKENI. The variable domain in full, completed from reference TRBV18 and TRBJ1-1, reads NAGVMQNPRHLVRRRGQEARLRCSPMKGHSHVYWYRQLPEEGLKFMVYLQKENIIDESGMPKERFSAEFPKEGPSILRIQQVVRGDSAAYFCASSPGTGFRENTEAFFGQGTRLTVV.